Below, 30 T cell receptor beta chains from the same sample are listed, as sequenced in a study of blood T cell repertoires in COVID-19. Assay: immunoSEQ multiplex PCR; the TCRdb copy retains only in-frame clones and omits some. Among about 80,000 clones listed, almost 85% were seen once. The sample consisted of peripheral blood. These receptors came from an elderly man with acute or convalescent COVID-19.

This chain uses TRBV6-5 with TRBJ1-1; 7 bases are shared with TRBD1. V shed 8 bases, J shed 1 base, and the junction held 4 bases outside the gene matches. The CDR3 is 13 amino acids. CDR1 is MNHEY, CDR2 SVGAGI, per germline. CDR3 bases: TGTGCCAGCGGACAGGCCCAGAACACTGAAGCTTTCTTT. Amino acid sequence: CASGQAQNTEAFF.

This chain links TRBV4-1 with TRBJ2-5; D gene ambiguous. V was trimmed by 1 base and J by 6 bases, leaving 3 bases between them. Germline V gives CDR1 MGHRA, CDR2 YSYEKL. The CDR3 length is 11 residues. The CDR3: CASSQGQTQYF. CDR3 nucleotide sequence: TGCGCCAGCAGCCAAGGGCAGACCCAGTACTTC.

The V call is TRBV18, the J call TRBJ2-3; 7 bases fit TRBD1. Looked up from germline, CDR1 is KGHSH and CDR2 is LQKENI. This CDR3 spans 14 amino acids. The V gene end was trimmed by 6 bases and the J gene end by 2 bases; junction bases not matched to a gene: 5. CDR3 residues: CASSPTGTTDTQYF. In DNA, the CDR3 is TGTGCCAGCTCCCCGACAGGGACCACAGATACGCAGTATTTT.

The genes are TRBV10-3 and TRBJ1-1; 7 bases agree with TRBD1. Germline V gene data show CDR1 as ENHRY and CDR2 as SYGVKD. The CDR3 spans 14 residues. The V and J ends lost 6 bases and 0 bases, in that order; junction bases with no gene match: 4. CDR3 coding DNA: TGTGCCATCAGAATGGACAGGCTGAACACTGAAGCTTTCTTT. The encoded protein is CAIRMDRLNTEAFF.

The chain combines TRBV6-5 with TRBJ2-7, with D possibly TRBD2 on 5 matching bases. Deletions cut 5 bases from V and 1 base from J, with 15 bases between. From germline, CDR1 is MNHEY and CDR2 SVGAGI. The CDR3 has 15 amino acids. The CDR3 loop is CASSLPGSGSYEQYF. CDR3 bases: TGTGCCAGCAGTCTCCCGGGGTCCGGGTCCTACGAGCAGTACTTC.

The chain employs TRBV7-2 and TRBJ1-3; D not certain. V lost 1 base and J 1 base, leaving 11 bases between the germline ends. CDR1 is SGHTA, CDR2 FQGNSA, per germline. The CDR3 contains 16 residues. The CDR3 is CASSLESGFSGNTIYF. DNA of the CDR3: TGTGCCAGCAGCTTAGAGTCAGGTTTTTCTGGAAACACCATATATTTT. Full variable domain (missing parts from reference TRBV7-2 and TRBJ1-3): GAGVSQSPSNKVTEKGKDVELRCDPISGHTALYWYRQSLGQGLEFLIYFQGNSAPDKSGLPSDRFSAERTGGSVSTLTIQRTQQEDSAVYLCASSLESGFSGNTIYFGEGSWLTVV.

The chain carries TRBV12-5 and TRBJ2-5; 12 bases agree with TRBD2. With 7 bases clipped from V and 0 bases from J, the junction kept 9 bases outside the gene matches. The CDR3 totals 17 residues. Germline loops: CDR1 LGHNT, CDR2 FRNRAP. This CDR3 reads CASAPGRTSGDQETQYF. In DNA, the CDR3 is TGTGCTAGTGCCCCAGGTCGGACTAGCGGGGACCAAGAGACCCAGTACTTC.

The rearrangement uses TRBV6-5 and TRBJ2-1, with 10 bases aligning to TRBD2. This CDR3 is built from 15 residues. V dropped 2 bases and J dropped 6; count of bases not matched to a gene: 4. The germline CDR1 and CDR2 sequences are MNHEY and SVGAGI. CDR3 DNA: TGTGCCAGCAGTTACCAGCGGGGGGGCCGCAATGAGCAGTTCTTC. Translating gives CASSYQRGGRNEQFF.

The genes are TRBV12-5 and TRBJ1-4; 9 bases agree with TRBD1. This CDR3 has 18 residues. The ends lost 6 bases at V and 10 bases at J; junction bases unmatched: 21. Germline CDR1 is LGHNT and CDR2 is FRNRAP. CDR3 in DNA: TGTGCTAGTGGCCCACCCTTCTCCACAGGGGGCACCCTAGGAAAACTGTTTTTT. Its protein is CASGPPFSTGGTLGKLFF.

The rearrangement uses TRBV5-1 and TRBJ2-1; D perhaps matches TRBD1 (6 bases). V gave up 0 bases and J gave up 3 bases, with 16 bases separating them. The CDR3 contains 17 residues. The germline V gene has CDR1 SGHRS and CDR2 YFSETQ. The CDR3 here is CASSLAPKTGLYNEQFF. CDR3 DNA sequence: TGCGCCAGCAGCTTGGCCCCCAAGACAGGCCTCTACAATGAGCAGTTCTTC.

The chain carries TRBV7-6 and TRBJ1-1; maybe TRBD1 (5 bases). This CDR3 contains 13 residues. V dropped 1 base and J dropped 12 bases, with 15 bases sitting between them. Germline V gene sequence: CDR1 SGHVS, CDR2 FNYEAQ. CDR3 nucleotides: TGTGCCAGCAGCTTAGTTGGGGCGGCGGAAACTTTCTTT. This gives the protein CASSLVGAAETFF.

The chain uses TRBV3-1 (or the pseudogene TRBV3-2) and TRBJ2-7, with 11 bases aligning to TRBD2. Germline loops: CDR1 LGHDT, CDR2 YNNKEL (reference sequence). This CDR3 has 15 residues. Trimming at V came to 3 bases and at J to 3 bases, leaving 4 bases not matched to a gene. The CDR3 is CASSQSGTSGYEQYF. As DNA, the CDR3 is TGTGCCAGCAGCCAGTCCGGGACTAGCGGCTACGAGCAGTACTTC.

The V call is TRBV19, the J call TRBJ1-2, with TRBD1 identical over 8 bases. Germline loops: CDR1 LNHDA, CDR2 SQIVND (reference sequence). V was pared by 6 bases and J by 5 bases, with 8 bases of the junction left unmatched. This CDR3 comprises 14 residues. CDR3 sequence: CASSLGQGGYGYTF. For the CDR3, the DNA is TGTGCCAGTAGCCTCGGACAGGGCGGTTATGGCTACACCTTC.

The chain employs TRBV10-1 and TRBJ2-3; D not resolved. Per the germline V gene, CDR1 is WNHNN and CDR2 is SYGVQD (reference sequence). The CDR3 is 14 amino acids. Trimming pared 3 bases from V and 0 bases from J, leaving 7 bases between. This CDR3 reads CASSEKQSTDTQYF. The CDR3, as DNA: TGCGCCAGCAGTGAAAAACAGAGCACAGATACGCAGTATTTT.

The CDR3 coding sequence is TGTGCCAGCAGTGAACCCAGGGAGGTGAACACTGAAGCTTTCTTT. Translated: CASSEPREVNTEAFF. V and J are TRBV6-1 and TRBJ1-1, with a tentative D call TRBD1 (5 bases). Trimming pared 2 bases from V and 0 bases from J, leaving 10 bases between. The CDR3 has 15 amino acids. Per the germline V gene, CDR1 is MNHNS and CDR2 is SASEGT.

The chain couples TRBV7-3 to TRBJ1-2, with 11 bases identical to TRBD1. The CDR3 contains 15 residues. Germline V lookup: CDR1 SGHTA, CDR2 FQGTGA. Germline trimming cut 0 bases from V and 6 bases from J; bases unmatched to any gene: 3. CDR3 DNA: TGTGCCAGCAGCTTAACGGGGACAGGGGGACATGGCTACACCTTC. Protein sequence: CASSLTGTGGHGYTF. Variable domain in full (rest from reference TRBV7-3 and TRBJ1-2): GAGVSQTPSNKVTEKGKYVELRCDPISGHTALYWYRQSLGQGPEFLIYFQGTGAADDSGLPNDRFFAVRPEGSVSTLKIQRTERGDSAVYLCASSLTGTGGHGYTFGSGTRLTVV.

The V gene is TRBV10-2, the J gene TRBJ2-5, with 12 bases matching TRBD2. The CDR3 sequence is 16 residues long. The J segment lost 4 bases and the V segment lost 3 bases, leaving 6 bases of the junction unmatched. The V gene's germline CDR1 is WSHSY and CDR2 SAAADI. The CDR3: CASSEPSGGVIETQYF. For the CDR3, the DNA is TGCGCCAGCAGTGAACCTAGCGGGGGGGTTATAGAGACCCAGTACTTC.

This chain links TRBV30 with TRBJ1-2; D gene uncertain. Deletions cut 1 base from V and 4 bases from J, with 16 bases between. This CDR3 is 15 amino acids long. Germline CDR1 is GTSNPN and CDR2 is SVGIG (reference sequence). The DNA of the CDR3 is TGTGCCTGGAGTGCCGGACCGGGAAAACGCTATGGCTACACCTTC. It translates to CAWSAGPGKRYGYTF. Full variable domain (missing parts from reference TRBV30 and TRBJ1-2): SQTIHQWPATLVQPVGSPLSLECTVEGTSNPNLYWYRQAAGRGLQLLFYSVGIGQISSEVPQNLSASRPQDRQFILSSKKLLLSDSGFYLCAWSAGPGKRYGYTFGSGTRLTVV.

The J gene is TRBJ2-5, the V gene TRBV19, with 10 nucleotides matching TRBD2. Unmatched junction bases numbered 8, after V lost 4 bases and J lost 6 bases. The CDR3 is 15 residues long. Germline V gene sequence: CDR1 LNHDA, CDR2 SQIVND (reference sequence). CDR3 bases: TGTGCCAGTAGTACCACGGGACTAGCGAGGCAGACCCAGTACTTC. Translation gives CASSTTGLARQTQYF.

The table lists this clone with a few counts. The genes are TRBV7-2 and TRBJ1-2; tentatively, D is TRBD1 (6 bases). The CDR3 covers 14 residues. The ends were cut back, 5 bases at V and 6 bases at J, with 16 bases in the middle. Per germline, CDR1 SGHTA and CDR2 FQGNSA. CDR3 bases: TGTGCCAGCAGCATCGGACAGATGAACGATGGCTACACCTTC. Translated: CASSIGQMNDGYTF.

The J gene is TRBJ1-2, the V gene TRBV6-5; TRBD1 aligns across 9 bases. This CDR3 contains 13 residues. Germline V CDR1 and CDR2: MNHEY, SVGAGI. V shed 7 bases and J 7 bases; nucleotides not matched to a gene: 7. In nucleotides, the CDR3 is TGTGCCAGCAAGGGGACAGGGTCGTCTGGCTACACCTTC. Translation: CASKGTGSSGYTF.

Only one count was recorded for this clone. The CDR3 DNA follows: TGTGCCAGCAGCGTAGGCACATTGAATAATTCACCCCTCCACTTT. Amino acids: CASSVGTLNNSPLHF. The chain uses TRBV9 and TRBJ1-6; no clear D. V gave up 0 bases and J gave up 5 bases, with 9 bases separating them. The CDR3 loop spans 15 amino acids. Germline V gene sequence: CDR1 SGDLS, CDR2 YYNGEE.

This chain links TRBV28 with TRBJ1-2, with 9 bases lining up with TRBD1. The V gene's germline CDR1 is MDHEN and CDR2 SYDVKM. This CDR3 has 14 residues. The trim removed 6 bases at V and 4 bases at J, leaving 6 bases unmatched. The CDR3 protein is CASRTPTGGYGYTF. The DNA for the CDR3 is TGTGCCAGCAGAACTCCGACAGGGGGCTATGGCTACACCTTC.

The table lists this clone with a few counts. The chain recombines TRBV19 with TRBJ2-5; 10 positions agree with TRBD2. There are 17 residues in the CDR3. Trimming took 5 bases from V and 5 from J; bases not matched to a gene: 14. In germline, CDR1 is LNHDA, CDR2 SQIVND (reference sequence). The CDR3 sequence is CASSEGASGGFPETQYF. DNA for the CDR3: TGTGCCAGTAGTGAGGGGGCTAGCGGGGGCTTTCCGGAGACCCAGTACTTC.

The J gene is TRBJ1-1, the V gene TRBV7-9; no clear D gene. Trimming pared 1 base from V and 7 bases from J, leaving 13 bases between. Germline V CDR1 and CDR2: SEHNR, FQNEAQ (reference sequence). The CDR3 has 14 amino acids. The CDR3 is CASSLEYPGSEAFF. CDR3 bases: TGTGCCAGCAGCTTAGAATATCCGGGGAGTGAAGCTTTCTTT.

The rearrangement uses TRBV4-1 and TRBJ2-7, with 13 bases fitting TRBD2. With V trimmed by 1 base and J by 0 bases, 6 bases remained unmatched. The CDR3 loop spans 18 amino acids. Germline V CDR1 and CDR2: MGHRA, YSYEKL. CDR3 DNA sequence: TGCGCCAGCAGCCAAGCGTGGACTAGCGGGGGCGCCTCCTACGAGCAGTACTTC. This sequence encodes CASSQAWTSGGASYEQYF.

A remark on this clone: The sample carries other DNA sequences with the same CDR3. The V gene is TRBV6-5, the J gene TRBJ1-1, with D uncertain. V was pared by 0 bases and J by 5 bases, with 7 bases between. This CDR3 has 13 residues. The germline V gene encodes CDR1 MNHEY and CDR2 SVGAGI. The CDR3 DNA reads as TGTGCCAGCAGTTACTCTGCGGGGACTGAAGCTTTCTTT. Its protein product is CASSYSAGTEAFF.

This clone was seen more than once but under ten times. The chain combines TRBV9 with TRBJ2-2; perhaps TRBD2 as D (6 bases). The CDR3 loop spans 16 amino acids. The germline gives CDR1 SGDLS, CDR2 YYNGEE. Trimming removed 4 bases from V and 0 bases from J, with 13 bases in between. This CDR3 reads CASSLGLQTNTGELFF. CDR3 DNA: TGTGCCAGCAGCCTGGGACTGCAAACGAACACCGGGGAGCTGTTTTTT.

The CDR3 spells CASSTPTGGLVNTEAFF. CDR3 in DNA: TGTGCCAGTAGTACGCCGACAGGGGGCTTAGTGAACACTGAAGCTTTCTTT. This chain links TRBV19 with TRBJ1-1; the match to TRBD1 covers 10 bases. Germline CDR1 reads LNHDA; CDR2 reads SQIVND (reference sequence). Trimming at V came to 4 bases and at J to 0 bases, leaving 8 bases not matched to a gene. This CDR3 has 17 residues. Combining the CDR3 with reference TRBV19 and TRBJ1-1 gives the whole variable domain DGGITQSPKYLFRKEGQNVTLSCEQNLNHDAMYWYRQDPGQGLRLIYYSQIVNDFQKGDIAEGYSVSREKKESFPLTVTSAQKNPTAFYLCASSTPTGGLVNTEAFFGQGTRLTVV.

The rearrangement links TRBV21-1 to TRBJ2-5; the tabulated D call, TRBD2, remains unverified against the DNA. TRBV21-1 represents a pseudogene. CDR3 length equals 18 residues. CDR3 nucleotides: TGTGCCAGCAGTTGCCGCCGGAGCGGGACTAGTGGTAAAGAGACCCAGTACTTC. Its translation is CASSCRRSGTSGKETQYF.